The clone carrying this T cell receptor (beta chain) was counted at least ten times. Antigen specificity is unknown. This entry is derived from a study of T cells in Graves' hyperthyroidism and ophthalmopathy. J gave up 3 bases and V 8 bases, and 3 bases lay outside the gene matches. The CDR3 totals 13 residues. The germline V gene has CDR1 ENHRY and CDR2 SYGVKD. Uncontrolled infection, other autoimmune disease, pregnancy or lactation excluded patients. The diagnoses drew upon clinical symptoms, serum thyroxine and TRAb, thyroid ultrasound and orbital computed tomography. Fresh 10 ml peripheral blood yielded PBMCs. Study findings and constraints: Separation of ophthalmopathy from stable hyperthyroidism was achieved by a 13 V-J model.

The TCR beta CDR3 regions underwent amplification using RNA transcripts as the source. HTBI primers were used for first-round RT-PCR of the TCR CDR3. TCRdb reprocessed the multiplex PCR reads with MiXCR, giving one entry per CDR3 protein. The sample includes about half a million distinct CDR3 sequences, approximately 25% of them seen just once. Sequenced material: blood. The sequence was obtained from a woman in her twenties or thirties with Graves' ophthalmopathy. The rearrangement joins TRBV10-3 to TRBJ1-1; 10 bases line up with TRBD1. CDR3 sequence reads: CAIRTGGDTEAFF. CDR3 DNA: TGTGCCATCCGGACAGGGGGAGACACTGAAGCTTTCTTT.